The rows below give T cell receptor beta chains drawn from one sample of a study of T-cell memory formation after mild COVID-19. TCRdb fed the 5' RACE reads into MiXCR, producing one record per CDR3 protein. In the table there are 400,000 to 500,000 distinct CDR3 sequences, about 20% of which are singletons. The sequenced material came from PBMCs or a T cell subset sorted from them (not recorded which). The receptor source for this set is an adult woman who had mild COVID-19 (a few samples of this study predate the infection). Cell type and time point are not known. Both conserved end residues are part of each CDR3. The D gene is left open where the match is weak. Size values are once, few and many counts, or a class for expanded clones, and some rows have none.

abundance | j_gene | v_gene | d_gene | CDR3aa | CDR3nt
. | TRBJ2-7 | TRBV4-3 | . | CASSSKISYVANEQYF | TGCGCCAGCAGCTCCAAGATATCATATGTCGCAAACGAGCAGTACTTC
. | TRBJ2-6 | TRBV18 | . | CASSPQESSGANVLTF | TGTGCCAGCTCACCTCAGGAGAGCTCTGGGGCCAACGTCCTGACTTTC
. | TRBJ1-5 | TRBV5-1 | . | CASSLIPDQPQHF | TGCGCCAGCAGCTTGATCCCCGACCAGCCCCAGCATTTT
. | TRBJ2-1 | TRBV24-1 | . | CATSPRIPHNEQFF | TGTGCCACCAGTCCCCGGATCCCGCATAATGAGCAGTTCTTC
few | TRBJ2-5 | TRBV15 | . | CATSTEETQYF | TGTGCCACCAGCACCGAAGAGACCCAGTACTTC
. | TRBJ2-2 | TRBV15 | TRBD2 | CATSRAGGQPGELFF | TGTGCCACCAGCAGAGCGGGGGGGCAACCCGGGGAGCTGTTTTTT
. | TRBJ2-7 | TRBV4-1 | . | CASSLEGPWDEQYF | TGCGCCAGCAGCCTAGAGGGCCCATGGGACGAGCAGTACTTC
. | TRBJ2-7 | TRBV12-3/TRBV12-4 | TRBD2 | CASSARGGSYEQYF | TGTGCCAGCAGTGCCCGGGGGGGATCCTACGAGCAGTACTTC
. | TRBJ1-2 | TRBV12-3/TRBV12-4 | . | CASSLFGQYYGYTF | TGTGCCAGCAGTTTATTCGGGCAATACTATGGCTACACCTTC
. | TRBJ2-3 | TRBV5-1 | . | CATGPGPGTQYF | TGCGCCACCGGACCGGGGCCAGGTACGCAGTATTTT
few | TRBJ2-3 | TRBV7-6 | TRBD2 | CASSRRTASGGADTQYF | TGTGCCAGCAGCCGCCGTACCGCTAGCGGGGGGGCAGATACGCAGTATTTT
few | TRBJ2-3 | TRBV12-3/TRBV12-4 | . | CASRSPAGDTQYF | TGTGCCAGCAGGTCCCCCGCCGGGGATACGCAGTATTTT
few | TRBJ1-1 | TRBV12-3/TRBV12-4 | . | CASIPGLRDTEAFF | TGTGCCAGCATCCCGGGCCTCAGGGACACTGAAGCTTTCTTT
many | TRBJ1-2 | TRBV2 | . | CASTRQRYGYTF | TGTGCCAGCACTCGACAGCGCTATGGCTACACCTTC
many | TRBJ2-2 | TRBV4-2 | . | CASSFLGSTGELFF | TGTGCCAGCAGCTTTTTGGGGAGTACCGGGGAGCTGTTTTTT
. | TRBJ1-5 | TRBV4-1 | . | CASSQERGGARNQPQHF | TGCGCCAGCAGCCAAGAAAGAGGAGGGGCGAGGAATCAGCCCCAGCATTTT
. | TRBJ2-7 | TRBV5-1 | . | CASRSGFEQYF | TGCGCCAGCAGGAGTGGGTTTGAGCAGTACTTC
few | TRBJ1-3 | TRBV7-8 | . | CASSLLPGSGEPGNTIYF | TGTGCCAGCAGCTTACTCCCAGGGTCAGGGGAACCTGGAAACACCATATATTTT
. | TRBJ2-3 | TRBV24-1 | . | CATSDLRGLSTDTQYF | TGTGCCACCAGTGATTTGAGGGGACTGAGCACAGATACGCAGTATTTT
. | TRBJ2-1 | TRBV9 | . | CASSQRIANEQFF | TGTGCCAGCAGCCAACGGATAGCTAATGAGCAGTTCTTC
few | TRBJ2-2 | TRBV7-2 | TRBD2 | CASSLSGTNGELFF | TGTGCCAGCAGCTTGTCCGGGACTAACGGGGAGCTGTTTTTT
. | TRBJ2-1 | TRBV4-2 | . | CASSQARGSNEQFF | TGTGCCAGCAGCCAAGCGAGGGGGAGCAATGAGCAGTTCTTC
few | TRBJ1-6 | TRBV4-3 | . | CASSQVGSGSPLHF | TGCGCCAGCAGCCAAGTAGGCAGCGGATCACCCCTCCACTTT
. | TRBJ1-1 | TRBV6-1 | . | CALRKGEGSTEAFF | TGTGCCCTCCGGAAAGGGGAAGGTAGCACTGAAGCTTTCTTT
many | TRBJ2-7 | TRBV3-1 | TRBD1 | CASSQDPGTGGDEQYF | TGTGCCAGCAGCCAAGACCCCGGGACAGGGGGCGACGAGCAGTACTTC
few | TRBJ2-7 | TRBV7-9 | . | CASSLARVHEQYF | TGTGCCAGCAGCTTAGCCAGGGTACACGAGCAGTACTTC
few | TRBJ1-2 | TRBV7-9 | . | CASSLSMAREAFYGYTF | TGTGCCAGCAGCTTATCGATGGCCAGGGAGGCCTTCTATGGCTACACCTTC
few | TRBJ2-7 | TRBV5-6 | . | CASSLEVQSYEQYF | TGTGCCAGCAGCTTGGAGGTACAAAGCTACGAGCAGTACTTC
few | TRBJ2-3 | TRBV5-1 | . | CASSKGLTSTDTQYF | TGCGCCAGCAGCAAGGGACTCACGAGCACAGATACGCAGTATTTT
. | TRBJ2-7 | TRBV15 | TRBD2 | CATSVTSGLPGEQYF | TGTGCCACCAGCGTGACTAGCGGTCTACCAGGCGAGCAGTACTTC
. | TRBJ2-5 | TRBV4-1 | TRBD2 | CASSLQWTSGVSWSETQYF | TGCGCCAGCAGTCTCCAATGGACTAGCGGGGTGTCGTGGTCAGAGACCCAGTACTTC
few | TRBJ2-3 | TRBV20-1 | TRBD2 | CSAREEAGVEDTQYF | TGCAGTGCTAGAGAGGAAGCGGGGGTGGAAGATACGCAGTATTTT
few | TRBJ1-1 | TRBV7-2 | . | CASSLALLGNTEAFF | TGTGCCAGCAGCTTAGCCCTGTTAGGGAACACTGAAGCTTTCTTT
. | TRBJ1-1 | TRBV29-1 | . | CSVVGNTEAFF | TGCAGCGTTGTAGGGAACACTGAAGCTTTCTTT
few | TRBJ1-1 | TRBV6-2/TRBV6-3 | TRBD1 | CASRRQGMSWAFF | TGTGCCAGCAGAAGACAGGGTATGTCCTGGGCTTTCTTT
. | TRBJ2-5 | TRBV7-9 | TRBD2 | CASSPSGGPYQETQYF | TGTGCCAGCAGTCCTAGCGGGGGCCCGTACCAAGAGACCCAGTACTTC
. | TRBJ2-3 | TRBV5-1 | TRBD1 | CASSSNGQGGSDTQYF | TGCGCCAGCAGTTCTAATGGACAGGGGGGATCAGATACGCAGTATTTT
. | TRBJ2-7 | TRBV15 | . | CATSRDRGRGARWYF | TGTGCCACCAGCAGAGATCGGGGGAGAGGTGCCCGCTGGTACTTC
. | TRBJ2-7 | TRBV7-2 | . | CASSLGTVSQYF | TGTGCCAGCAGCTTAGGGACAGTTTCCCAGTACTTC
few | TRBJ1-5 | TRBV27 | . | CASSPEPGRRQPQHF | TGTGCCAGCAGCCCCGAGCCGGGACGACGCCAGCCCCAGCATTTT
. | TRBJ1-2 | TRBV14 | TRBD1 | CASSQKQGVDYGYTF | TGTGCCAGCAGCCAGAAACAGGGGGTGGACTATGGCTACACCTTC
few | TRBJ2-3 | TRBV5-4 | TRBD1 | CASSRESGTGGTDTQYF | TGTGCCAGCAGCAGAGAATCCGGGACAGGGGGCACAGATACGCAGTATTTT